This T cell receptor (beta chain) was documented in a study of blood T cell repertoires in COVID-19. As for the study in general: From the United States, Italy and Spain came samples of acute and convalescent COVID-19. Nucleic acid was either cDNA or gDNA, and it came from T cells, B-cell-depleted T cells, or PBMCs.

The V and J ends lost 4 bases and 2 bases respectively, with 15 bases between them. Germline assignment: CDR1 SGHTA and CDR2 FQGNSA. The CDR3 runs to 16 residues. Per the study methods: Estimated nucleated cell counts came from reference gene primer amplification. This table comes from immunoSEQ multiplex PCR, and its TCRdb copy is limited to in-frame clones, with some not included. The DNA gave D and trimming, while V, J and clone size come from that table. In the table there are about 210,000 clones, under 90% of which are singletons. This TCR derives from a middle-aged woman with active or convalescent COVID-19. The specimen sequenced was peripheral blood. This chain links TRBV7-2 with TRBJ2-1; D gene uncertain. The CDR3 DNA reads TGTGCCAGCAGCTCCTATGTGGAGCGCCCCTACAATGAGCAGTTCTTC. Translation: CASSSYVERPYNEQFF.